At least ten counts were recorded for the clone carrying this T cell receptor (beta chain). 8.5 to 10 ml of fresh peripheral blood supplied the PBMCs. What was amplified from RNA transcripts were TCR beta CDR3 regions. When the TCR CDR3 underwent first-round RT-PCR, the HTBI primer set was used. TCRdb re-analysed the multiplex PCR reads in MiXCR, keeping a single row per CDR3 protein. The top ten clones hold 35% to 45% of a sample with about 380,000 distinct CDR3 sequences, 18% of them seen once. The V end was cut by 8 bases, the J end by 8 bases, with 15 bases between. The CDR3 runs 12 residues. The data are from a study of T cells in Graves' hyperthyroidism and ophthalmopathy.

The clonotype originates from a man younger than 30 with Graves' ophthalmopathy. The sequenced sample consisted of blood. This chain joins TRBV12-3 or TRBV12-4 and TRBJ1-2; D remains ambiguous. CDR3 loop: CASAGFCCGYTF. The CDR3 DNA sequence: TGTGCCAGCGCGGGGTTTTGTTGCGGCTACACCTTC.